This TCR beta chain originates from a study of T cell responses to AZD1222 COVID-19 vaccine. Overall study findings and caveats: The donor group comprised mostly white British people and more females; the analysis possibly underestimated clonal diversity. It was only after the peak T cell response that any repertoires were sampled.

Points on this clone: Its specificity is unknown.

V was clipped by 1 base and J by 4 bases, with 19 bases between them. This CDR3 contains 17 residues. In germline, CDR1 is LNHDA, CDR2 SQIVND (reference sequence). TCRdb's table, derived via immunoSEQ multiplex PCR, lists solely in-frame clones and lacks some. The table has some 120,000 clones, around 90% seen once; the top ten hold 3.5% to 4.5%. The chain carries TRBV19 and TRBJ1-2, with D uncertain. Material: peripheral blood, obtained 28 days after the second dose of the MenACWY control vaccine. The TCR was taken from an adult who received the MenACWY meningococcal vaccine as a control. The CDR3 here is CASSIGGARGWSYGYTF. DNA of the CDR3: TGTGCCAGTAGTATAGGCGGTGCACGTGGTTGGTCCTATGGCTACACCTTC. The whole variable domain, remainder taken from reference TRBV19 and TRBJ1-2, is DGGITQSPKYLFRKEGQNVTLSCEQNLNHDAMYWYRQDPGQGLRLIYYSQIVNDFQKGDIAEGYSVSREKKESFPLTVTSAQKNPTAFYLCASSIGGARGWSYGYTFGSGTRLTVV.